This T cell receptor (beta chain) was retrieved from a study of T cells in localized non-small cell lung cancer. Points from the study as a whole: Adjacent lung was found to contain a median approximately 62 of the top 100 tumor clones.

Germline V lookup: CDR1 SQVTM, CDR2 ANQGSEA. V was clipped by 5 bases and J by 1 base; unmatched bases: 12. The CDR3 runs 16 residues. Points on this clone: Its antigen is unidentified.

The repertoire was sequenced with immunoSEQ multiplex PCR; TCRdb's copy has only in-frame clones and lacks some. The profile shows 3,500 to 5,000 clones, roughly 33% of them singletons. The sequenced sample was lung tumor tissue, obtained before any cancer treatment. This clonotype was sampled from a male donor aged 60 or older with stage III lung adenocarcinoma. This chain connects TRBV29-1 to TRBJ2-7, with 9 bases aligning to TRBD1. This CDR3 reads CSVKRTGDGRSYEQYF. The CDR3 DNA reads as TGCAGCGTTAAAAGGACAGGGGATGGGCGGTCCTACGAGCAGTACTTC.